The sequence of this T cell receptor (beta chain) was determined in a study of blood T cell repertoires in COVID-19. Study-wide background: T cells, B-cell-depleted T cells, or PBMCs supplied cDNA or gDNA.

Clones were sequenced by immunoSEQ multiplex PCR, and TCRdb holds only the in-frame ones, with some missing. The table includes around 260,000 clones, 83% detected once. This CDR3 has 17 amino acids. Unmatched junction bases numbered 13, after V lost 5 bases and J lost 7 bases. Germline-derived CDR1 and CDR2 are MNHEY and SMNVEV (reference sequence). This sequence joins TRBV27 and TRBJ2-1; 11 bases are shared with TRBD2. What was sequenced was peripheral blood. This TCR was recovered from a woman aged 50 to 60 who had recovered from COVID-19. The CDR3 DNA is TGTGCCAGCAGTGCCCCCCTGACTAGCGGGACTTATAATGAGCAGTTCTTC. Its translation: CASSAPLTSGTYNEQFF.